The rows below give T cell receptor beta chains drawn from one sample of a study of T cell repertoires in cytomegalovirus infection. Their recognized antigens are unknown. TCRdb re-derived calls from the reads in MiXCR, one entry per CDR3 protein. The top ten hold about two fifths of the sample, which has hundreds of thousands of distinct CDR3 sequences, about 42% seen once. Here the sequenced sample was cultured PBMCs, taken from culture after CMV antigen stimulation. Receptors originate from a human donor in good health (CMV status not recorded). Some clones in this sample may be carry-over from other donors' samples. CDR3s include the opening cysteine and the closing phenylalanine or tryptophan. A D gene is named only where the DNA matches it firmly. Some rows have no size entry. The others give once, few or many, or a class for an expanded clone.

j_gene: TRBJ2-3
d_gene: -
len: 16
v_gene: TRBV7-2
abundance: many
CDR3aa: CASSLGGLISTDTQYF
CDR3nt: TGTGCCAGCAGCTTAGGTGGACTTATTAGCACAGATACGCAGTATTTT

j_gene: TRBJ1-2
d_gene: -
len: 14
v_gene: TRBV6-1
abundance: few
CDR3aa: CASSAGTINYGYTF
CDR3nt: TGTGCCAGCAGTGCGGGGACCATTAACTATGGCTACACCTTC

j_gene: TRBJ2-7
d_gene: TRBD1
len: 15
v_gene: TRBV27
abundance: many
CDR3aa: CASSSLTDRIYEQYF
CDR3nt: TGTGCCAGCAGTTCCCTAACGGACAGGATCTACGAGCAGTACTTC

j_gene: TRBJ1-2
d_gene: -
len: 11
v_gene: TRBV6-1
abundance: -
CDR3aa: CASGENYGYTF
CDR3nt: TGTGCCAGCGGGGAGAACTATGGCTACACCTTC

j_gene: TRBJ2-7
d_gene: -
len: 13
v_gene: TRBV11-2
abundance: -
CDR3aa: CASSFRHPSEQYF
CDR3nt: TGTGCCAGCAGCTTTCGCCACCCCTCCGAGCAGTACTTC

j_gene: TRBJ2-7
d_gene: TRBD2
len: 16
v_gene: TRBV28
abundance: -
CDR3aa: CASRSGTSTLMGEQYF
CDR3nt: TGTGCCAGCAGATCCGGGACTAGCACCCTAATGGGCGAGCAGTACTTC

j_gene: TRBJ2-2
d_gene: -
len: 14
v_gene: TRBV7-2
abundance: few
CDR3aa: CASSYRTGTGELFF
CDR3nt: TGTGCCAGCAGTTACAGGACGGGCACCGGGGAGCTGTTTTTT

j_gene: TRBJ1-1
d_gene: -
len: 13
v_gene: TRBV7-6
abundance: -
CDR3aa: CASSRPGSPEAFF
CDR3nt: TGTGCCAGCAGCCGCCCAGGGTCCCCTGAAGCTTTCTTT

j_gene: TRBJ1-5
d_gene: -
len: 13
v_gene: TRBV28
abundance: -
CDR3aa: CASSLFRPQPQHF
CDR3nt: TGTGCCAGCAGTTTATTCCGCCCTCAGCCCCAGCATTTT

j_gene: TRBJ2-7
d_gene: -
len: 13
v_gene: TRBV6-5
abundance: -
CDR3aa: CASSYVGGYEQYF
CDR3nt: TGTGCCAGCAGTTATGTGGGGGGCTACGAGCAGTACTTC

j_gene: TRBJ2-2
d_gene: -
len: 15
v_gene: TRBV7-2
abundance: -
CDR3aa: CASSLATGGLGELFF
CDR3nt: TGTGCCAGCAGCTTAGCGACCGGGGGGCTCGGGGAGCTGTTTTTT

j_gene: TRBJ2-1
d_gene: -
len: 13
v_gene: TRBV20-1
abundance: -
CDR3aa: CSAHRDTFGEQFF
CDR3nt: TGCAGTGCTCATCGGGACACCTTTGGGGAGCAGTTCTTC

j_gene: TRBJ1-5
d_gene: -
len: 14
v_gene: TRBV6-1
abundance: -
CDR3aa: CASSEAGRRQPQHF
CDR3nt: TGTGCCAGCAGTGAAGCGGGACGAAGGCAGCCCCAGCATTTT

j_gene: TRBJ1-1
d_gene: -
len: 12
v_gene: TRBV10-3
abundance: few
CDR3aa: CAISEIGTEAFF
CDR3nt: TGTGCCATCAGTGAGATCGGAACTGAAGCTTTCTTT

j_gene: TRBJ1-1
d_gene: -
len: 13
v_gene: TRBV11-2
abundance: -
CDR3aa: CASSLVPGTEAFF
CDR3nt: TGTGCCAGCAGCTTAGTCCCGGGTACTGAAGCTTTCTTT

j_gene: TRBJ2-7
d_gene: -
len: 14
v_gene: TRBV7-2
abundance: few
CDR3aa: CASSFGALSYEQYF
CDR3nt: TGTGCCAGCAGCTTCGGGGCACTCTCTTACGAGCAGTACTTC

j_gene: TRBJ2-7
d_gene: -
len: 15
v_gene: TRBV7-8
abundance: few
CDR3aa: CASSLEAGLLHEQYF
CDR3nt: TGTGCCAGCAGCTTAGAGGCCGGTCTTCTGCACGAGCAGTACTTC

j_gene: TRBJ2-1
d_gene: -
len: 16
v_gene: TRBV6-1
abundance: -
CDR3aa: CASKVARSTAPDEQFF
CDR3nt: TGTGCCAGTAAAGTGGCCCGGAGTACTGCCCCGGATGAGCAGTTCTTC

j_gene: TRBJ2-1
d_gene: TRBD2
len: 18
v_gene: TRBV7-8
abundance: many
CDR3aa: CASTRWGTSGSSYNEQFF
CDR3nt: TGTGCCAGCACCCGGTGGGGGACTAGCGGAAGCTCCTACAATGAGCAGTTCTTC

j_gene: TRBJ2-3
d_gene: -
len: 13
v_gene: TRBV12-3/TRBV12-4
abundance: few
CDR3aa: CASSLVWSDTQYF
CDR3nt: TGTGCCAGCAGTTTAGTATGGTCAGATACGCAGTATTTT

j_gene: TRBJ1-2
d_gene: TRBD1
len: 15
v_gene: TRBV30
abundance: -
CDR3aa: CAWNNRGNWDYGYTF
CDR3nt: TGTGCCTGGAATAACAGGGGAAACTGGGACTATGGCTACACCTTC

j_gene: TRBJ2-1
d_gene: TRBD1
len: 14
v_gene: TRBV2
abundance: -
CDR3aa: CASSRQGSYNEQFF
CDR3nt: TGTGCCAGCAGTCGACAGGGCTCCTACAATGAGCAGTTCTTC

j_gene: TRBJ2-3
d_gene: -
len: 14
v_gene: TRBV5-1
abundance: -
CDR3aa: CASSLAQGMDTQYF
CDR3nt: TGCGCCAGCAGCTTGGCCCAGGGGATGGATACGCAGTATTTT

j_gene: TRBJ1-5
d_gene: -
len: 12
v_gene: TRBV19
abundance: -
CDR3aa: CASKTVLGPQHF
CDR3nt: TGTGCCAGTAAGACAGTCCTAGGGCCCCAGCATTTT

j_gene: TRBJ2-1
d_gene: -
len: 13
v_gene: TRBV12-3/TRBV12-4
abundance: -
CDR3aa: CASSGGTNNEQFF
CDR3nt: TGTGCCAGCAGTGGCGGGACAAACAATGAGCAGTTCTTC

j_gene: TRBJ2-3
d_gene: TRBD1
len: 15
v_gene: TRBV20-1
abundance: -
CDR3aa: CSARARDRATDTQYF
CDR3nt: TGCAGTGCTAGAGCTCGGGACAGGGCCACAGATACGCAGTATTTT